These 4 T cell receptor beta chains were all obtained from the same sample, sequenced in a study of OX40 agonist ivuxolimab in advanced cancers. TCRdb's table, derived via immunoSEQ multiplex PCR, lists solely in-frame clones and lacks some. The sample lists approximately 60,000 clones, around four fifths occurring once. The sequenced sample was CD4+ or CD8+ T cells sorted from blood, obtained in a trial of the OX40 agonist ivuxolimab. All receptors come from an adult with an advanced solid tumor such as melanoma, head and neck, liver or kidney cancer.

The chain is built from TRBV14 and TRBJ2-7, with 9 bases aligning to TRBD2. Germline assignment: CDR1 SGHDN and CDR2 FVKESK. V shed 2 bases, J shed 2 bases, and the junction held 1 base outside the gene matches. The CDR3 contains 14 residues. The CDR3, as DNA: TGTGCCAGCAGCCAATCTAGCGGGACCTACGAGCAGTACTTC. This gives the protein CASSQSSGTYEQYF.

The gene calls are TRBV6-6 and TRBJ2-1; no clear D. The V end lost 2 bases, the J end lost 6 bases, and 5 bases lay between the germline ends. This CDR3 contains 12 residues. CDR1 is MNHNY and CDR2 is SVGAGI in the germline V gene (reference sequence). The CDR3 DNA sequence: TGTGCCAGCAGTTACGTAGTCAATGAGCAGTTCTTC. Amino acids: CASSYVVNEQFF.

The chain carries TRBV10-2 and TRBJ2-5; maybe TRBD1 (6 bases). This CDR3 is built from 14 residues. The V end was cut by 2 bases, the J end by 2 bases, with 9 bases between. Germline CDR1 WSHSY, CDR2 SAAADI. CDR3 nucleotide sequence: TGCGCCAGCAGTGAGGGGACAAATCAAGAGACCCAGTACTTC. Translation: CASSEGTNQETQYF.

The J gene is TRBJ2-7, the V gene TRBV5-1; D uncertain. Germline CDR1 is SGHRS and CDR2 is YFSETQ. CDR3 length: 16 residues. Trimming removed 4 bases at V and 0 bases at J, with 17 bases between. CDR3 sequence (DNA): TGCGCCAGCAGCCCCTCCATTGGTACGAGCTCCTACGAGCAGTACTTC. It codes for CASSPSIGTSSYEQYF.